These 23 T cell receptor beta chains were sequenced from one sample in a study of shared T cell receptors in the human thymus. This table comes from immunoSEQ multiplex PCR, and its TCRdb copy is limited to in-frame clones, with some not included. This table holds roughly 560,000 clones, 75% to 80% found once. The data were also submitted as part of a second study, on human thymus T cells.

Sequencing used thymocytes. The receptors stem from a boy under three years old with a congenital heart defect.

The J gene is TRBJ2-1, the V gene TRBV5-1; possibly TRBD1 for D (6 bases). From germline, CDR1 is SGHRS and CDR2 YFSETQ. The CDR3 sequence is 16 residues long. The V and J ends lost 4 bases and 8 bases respectively, with 22 bases between them. CDR3 nucleotide sequence: TGCGCCAGCAGCCAGGGGACGGGGCTAGACGGCGATGAGCAGTTCTTC. As protein: CASSQGTGLDGDEQFF.

This clone was recorded only once. The V call is TRBV7-8, the J call TRBJ2-7; D unclear. V was cut by 2 bases and J by 2 bases, with 16 bases left in between. The CDR3 length is 16 residues. The germline V gene encodes CDR1 SGHVS and CDR2 FQNEAQ. CDR3 protein: CASSLSEAAAAYEQYF. In DNA, the CDR3 is TGTGCCAGCAGCTTAAGCGAGGCGGCCGCGGCCTACGAGCAGTACTTC.

V usage is TRBV7-3 and J usage is TRBJ2-5; no reliable D call. V shed 6 bases and J shed 4 bases, with 6 bases lying between them. The germline V gene encodes CDR1 SGHTA and CDR2 FQGTGA. The CDR3 has 11 amino acids. The CDR3 protein is CASSAGETQYF. DNA for the CDR3: TGTGCCAGCAGTGCCGGAGAGACCCAGTACTTC.

This rearrangement joins TRBV13 to TRBJ2-5; TRBD2 aligns across 13 bases. The CDR3 sequence is 18 residues long. Germline V gene lookup returns CDR1 PRHDT and CDR2 FYEKMQ (reference sequence). Trimming at V came to 3 bases and at J to 1 base, leaving 8 bases not matched to a gene. Here the CDR3 reads CASSFGLAGEGGQETQYF. The CDR3 bases are TGTGCCAGCAGCTTCGGACTAGCGGGAGAAGGGGGCCAAGAGACCCAGTACTTC.

The V and J genes are TRBV11-3 and TRBJ2-5, with 10 bases identical to TRBD1. CDR1 is SGHNT and CDR2 is YENEEA in the germline V gene. The CDR3 loop spans 17 amino acids. Unmatched junction bases numbered 11, after V lost 5 bases and J lost 2 bases. The CDR3 loop reads CASSRRTGDRGQETQYF. In DNA, the CDR3 is TGTGCCAGCAGCCGCCGGACCGGGGACAGGGGTCAAGAGACCCAGTACTTC.

This clone has just a few counts. The rearrangement uses TRBV7-2 and TRBJ2-1; weak D call: TRBD2 (5 bases). The ends were cut back, 5 bases at V and 4 bases at J, with 21 bases in the middle. The CDR3 consists of 17 residues. Germline V gene data show CDR1 as SGHTA and CDR2 as FQGNSA. The CDR3 DNA is TGTGCCAGCAGCATCCGTGCGACGGGAAGGCCTTACAATGAGCAGTTCTTC. Translation: CASSIRATGRPYNEQFF.

This clone has a single count. The chain couples TRBV7-9 to TRBJ2-2; D uncertain. CDR3 length: 12 amino acids. Per the germline V gene, CDR1 is SEHNR and CDR2 is FQNEAQ (reference sequence). V lost 10 bases and J lost 4, with 10 bases in between. In DNA form, the CDR3 reads TGTGCCACGGAGCGATTCACCGGGGAGCTGTTTTTT. Its protein product is CATERFTGELFF.

The chain's CDR3 is CASGLNRGHYGYTF. In DNA form, the CDR3 reads TGTGCTAGTGGCCTCAATCGGGGTCACTATGGCTACACCTTC. The J gene is TRBJ1-2, the V gene TRBV12-5; D call uncertain. Germline V gives CDR1 LGHNT, CDR2 FRNRAP. Between the trimmed V and J ends, which lost 6 bases and 3 bases, there was a span of 14 bases. The CDR3 contains 14 residues.

This chain's CDR3 is CASSAPLAGSYNEQFF. The CDR3 DNA reads TGTGCCAGCAGTGCCCCTTTAGCGGGCTCCTACAATGAGCAGTTCTTC. The chain recombines TRBV6-1 with TRBJ2-1, with 7 bases that match TRBD2. CDR1 is MNHNS, CDR2 SASEGT, per germline. CDR3 size: 16 residues. V dropped 4 bases and J dropped 0; count of bases not matched to a gene: 6.

The chain recombines TRBV5-4 with TRBJ2-1; tentative D call: TRBD2 (5 bases). Germline loops: CDR1 SGHNT, CDR2 YYREEE (reference sequence). This CDR3 has 15 residues. The V end was cut by 4 bases, the J end by 10 bases, with 21 bases between. The CDR3 here is CASSRGASRRREQFF. The CDR3 DNA is TGTGCCAGCAGCCGAGGCGCTAGCAGGAGGAGGGAGCAGTTCTTC.

The table lists this clone with a few counts. This chain connects TRBV5-4 to TRBJ2-1; the D gene is possibly TRBD1 (6 bases). Trimming removed 0 bases at V and 8 bases at J, with 15 bases between. This CDR3 region has 15 residues. Germline V gives CDR1 SGHNT, CDR2 YYREEE (reference sequence). CDR3 amino acids: CASSLAAGALDEQFF. DNA of the CDR3: TGTGCCAGCAGCTTGGCGGCAGGGGCGTTGGATGAGCAGTTCTTC.

This clone occurred a few times. This chain connects TRBV7-2 to TRBJ2-7, with 10 positions matching TRBD2. The germline V gene has CDR1 SGHTA and CDR2 FQGNSA. CDR3 length: 18 amino acids. J gave up 5 bases and V 5 bases, and 18 bases lay outside the gene matches. CDR3 in DNA: TGTGCCAGCAGCCCACAGGTTCCTAGCGGGAGCGGATTGGACGAGCAGTACTTC. Translated, it gives CASSPQVPSGSGLDEQYF.

This clone came up a few times. V and J are TRBV6-7 and TRBJ2-3; D is perhaps TRBD2 (6 bases). TRBV6-7 is treated as an ORF (open reading frame) with a function not yet certain. This CDR3 contains 13 residues. Trimming took 6 bases from V and 2 from J, leaving 9 bases between them. The DNA of the CDR3 is TGTGCCAGCAGGGACTACCACACAGATACGCAGTATTTT. Translating gives CASRDYHTDTQYF.

The rearrangement uses TRBV6-1 and TRBJ1-5; D is ambiguous. Germline CDR1 MNHNS, CDR2 SASEGT. The CDR3 has 18 amino acids. V was shortened by 3 bases and J by 0 bases, with 18 bases between the two germline ends. Here the CDR3 reads CASSEPDVPIYSNQPQHF. DNA of the CDR3: TGTGCCAGCAGTGAGCCAGATGTGCCGATTTATAGCAATCAGCCCCAGCATTTT.

The rearrangement links TRBV30 to TRBJ1-5; tentative D call: TRBD1 (6 bases). The V gene lost 0 bases and the J gene lost 2 bases, with 17 bases spanning the gap. CDR1 GTSNPN and CDR2 SVGIG come from the germline V gene (reference sequence). There are 17 residues in the CDR3. The CDR3 here is CAWSVGPRAGGNQPQHF. In nucleotides, the CDR3 is TGTGCCTGGAGTGTAGGGCCAAGGGCAGGGGGCAATCAGCCCCAGCATTTT. Drawing the rest from reference TRBV30 and TRBJ1-5, the complete variable domain is SQTIHQWPATLVQPVGSPLSLECTVEGTSNPNLYWYRQAAGRGLQLLFYSVGIGQISSEVPQNLSASRPQDRQFILSSKKLLLSDSGFYLCAWSVGPRAGGNQPQHFGDGTRLSIL.

This clone appeared once. The V gene is TRBV7-2, the J gene TRBJ2-7, with D possibly being TRBD1 (6 bases). Germline V gives CDR1 SGHTA, CDR2 FQGNSA. Trimming took off 4 bases at V and 6 bases at J, with 16 bases between the two ends. The CDR3 has 14 amino acids. The CDR3 DNA follows: TGTGCCAGCAGCTCCGGACAGCCTTCTTGCGAGCAGTACTTC. Its translation: CASSSGQPSCEQYF.

The V call is TRBV9, the J call TRBJ2-2; TRBD1 agrees at 7 bases. From germline, CDR1 is SGDLS and CDR2 YYNGEE. Trimming took 4 bases from V and 5 from J; bases not matched to a gene: 8. The CDR3 loop spans 15 amino acids. The CDR3 spells CASSTNRGGTGELFF. The CDR3 DNA reads TGTGCCAGCAGCACCAACAGGGGCGGAACCGGGGAGCTGTTTTTT.

The chain joins TRBV15 to TRBJ2-5; TRBD2 might be the D (6 bases). CDR3 size: 15 residues. V was shortened by 5 bases and J by 5 bases, with 18 bases between the two germline ends. CDR1 is LNHNV and CDR2 is YYDKDF in the germline V gene (reference sequence). The CDR3 region is CATSLSRFGGETQYF. In DNA, the CDR3 is TGTGCCACCAGCTTGTCCCGATTTGGGGGGGAGACCCAGTACTTC.

This rearrangement joins TRBV6-5 to TRBJ2-1; D uncertain. The CDR3 is 13 amino acids. CDR1 and CDR2 from the germline V gene are MNHEY and SVGAGI. V lost 2 bases and J lost 9, with 11 bases in between. CDR3 in amino acids: CASSYPPSGEQFF. CDR3 nucleotides: TGTGCCAGCAGTTACCCGCCATCGGGTGAGCAGTTCTTC.

V and J are TRBV4-3 and TRBJ2-7, with TRBD1 identical over 8 bases. From germline, CDR1 is LGHNA and CDR2 YSLEER. The CDR3 has 16 amino acids. Unmatched junction bases numbered 6, after V lost 0 bases and J lost 2 bases. CDR3: CASSQERQGKAYEQYF. The CDR3 DNA sequence: TGCGCCAGCAGCCAAGAGAGACAGGGGAAGGCCTACGAGCAGTACTTC.

The J gene is TRBJ2-2, the V gene TRBV27; 8 nucleotides align to TRBD1. V shed 7 bases and J 7 bases; nucleotides not matched to a gene: 11. CDR1 and CDR2 from the germline V gene are MNHEY and SMNVEV (reference sequence). CDR3 length: 15 amino acids. CDR3 coding DNA: TGTGCCAGCACATTGACGGACAGGGCCGGCGGGGAGCTGTTTTTT. Protein sequence: CASTLTDRAGGELFF.

This chain uses TRBV5-6 with TRBJ1-2; 10 bases are a match to TRBD1. The germline V gene encodes CDR1 SGHDT and CDR2 YYEEEE. J was trimmed by 4 bases and V by 3 bases; bases with no gene match: 9. The CDR3 has 16 residues. CDR3 residues: CASSSAPTGGAYGYTF. In DNA, the CDR3 is TGTGCCAGCAGCTCGGCTCCGACAGGGGGCGCCTATGGCTACACCTTC.

The chain joins TRBV6-5 to TRBJ2-7; D is ambiguous. CDR3 length: 16 amino acids. Germline V gene lookup returns CDR1 MNHEY and CDR2 SVGAGI. Trimming shortened V by 2 bases and J by 6 bases, and 20 bases separated the two germline ends. CDR3: CASSYDSRHGPGEQYF. In DNA form, the CDR3 reads TGTGCCAGCAGTTACGACTCTAGGCACGGCCCTGGCGAGCAGTACTTC.